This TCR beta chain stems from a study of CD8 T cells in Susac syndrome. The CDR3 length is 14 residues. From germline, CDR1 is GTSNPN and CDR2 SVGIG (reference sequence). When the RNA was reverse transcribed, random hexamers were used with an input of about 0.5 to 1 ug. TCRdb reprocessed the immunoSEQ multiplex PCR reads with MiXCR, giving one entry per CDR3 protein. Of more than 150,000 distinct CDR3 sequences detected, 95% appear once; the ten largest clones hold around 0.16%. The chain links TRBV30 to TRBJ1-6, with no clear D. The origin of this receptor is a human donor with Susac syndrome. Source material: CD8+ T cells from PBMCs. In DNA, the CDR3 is TGTGCTCGGAGCGACGGGGAGGGTAATTCACCCCTCCACTTT. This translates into CARSDGEGNSPLHF.